This T cell receptor beta chain was sequenced during a study of blood T cell repertoires in COVID-19. Clones were read by immunoSEQ multiplex PCR, and TCRdb kept only the in-frame ones, dropping some. This table has about 140,000 clones, about 86% appearing once. The table lists this clone with a few counts. The sample consisted of peripheral blood. This clonotype was sampled from a human donor in a cohort sampled during active COVID-19.

CDR3 region: CASSLTQGATNEKLFF. The CDR3 DNA reads TGTGCCAGCAGCCTAACGCAGGGCGCAACTAATGAAAAACTGTTTTTT. The J gene is TRBJ1-4, the V gene TRBV4-2; a possible D gene is TRBD1 (5 bases). CDR1 and CDR2 (germline): LGHNA, YNFKEQ. Trimming left V 4 bases short and J 0 bases short, with 12 bases between. This CDR3 is built from 16 residues.